The rows below give T cell receptor beta chains drawn from one sample of a study of PD-L1 blockade in urothelial cancer. TCRdb's table, derived via immunoSEQ multiplex PCR, lists solely in-frame clones and lacks some. The sample includes around 87,000 clones, around four fifths of them seen just once. This sample comprised PBMCs, obtained around atezolizumab (anti-PD-L1) treatment. The receptors derive from a man between 65 and 80 years old with urothelial cancer. CDR3s include the opening cysteine and the closing phenylalanine or tryptophan. A D gene is named only where the DNA matches it firmly. Expanded clones are given a class, and other clones once, few, many or no size at all.

>TRBJ2-7|.|.|TRBV5-1
TGCGCCAGCAGCGAGAGGACGGAGGAGGAGGGCCTGGTCGGGTCCTACGAGCAGTACTTC
CASSERTEEEGLVGSYEQYF
>TRBJ2-5|.|TRBD1|TRBV14
TGTGCCAGCAGCCAAGCCGGGACAGGGGTCCAAGAGACCCAGTACTTC
CASSQAGTGVQETQYF
>TRBJ1-1|once|TRBD1|TRBV7-9
TGTGCCAGCAGCTTCGGGACAGCAAACACTGAAGCTTTCTTT
CASSFGTANTEAFF
>TRBJ2-7|.|.|TRBV7-8
TGTGCCAGCAGCTTAGCGCCAGGGGCAGGCTACGAGCAGTACTTC
CASSLAPGAGYEQYF
>TRBJ1-2|.|.|TRBV28
TGTGCCAGCAGTCCCGGACAGTACACAGCTGGCTACACCTTC
CASSPGQYTAGYTF
>TRBJ2-7|once|TRBD1|TRBV5-1
TGCGCCAGCCGTGACCGGACAGGGGACCTTGGAGAGCAGTACTTC
CASRDRTGDLGEQYF
>TRBJ1-1|.|.|TRBV6-6
TGTGCCAGCAGTTACATAGCGGCTGAAGCTTTCTTT
CASSYIAAEAFF
>TRBJ1-3|.|.|TRBV7-3
TGTGCCAGCAGCCTCGACGGAGCCTCTGGAAACACCATATATTTT
CASSLDGASGNTIYF
>TRBJ1-6|.|TRBD1|TRBV4-1
TGCGCCAGCAGCCAAGAGGGGACAGGGAATAATTCACCCCTCCACTTT
CASSQEGTGNNSPLHF
>TRBJ2-5|.|TRBD1|TRBV18
TGTGCCAGCTCCCCAGCGGACAGGGAAGAGACCCAGTACTTC
CASSPADREETQYF
>TRBJ2-1|.|TRBD2|TRBV19
TGTGCCAGTAGTATAGGGGGAGGGCGCATTGAGCAGTTCTTC
CASSIGGGRIEQFF
>TRBJ2-1|.|TRBD2|TRBV7-9
TGTGCCAGCAGCGAGGGACTAGCGGGAGGGCCCGGGTTCTTC
CASSEGLAGGPGFF
>TRBJ2-7|.|TRBD1|TRBV7-9
TGTGCCAGCAGCTTAAGGGGGGGACAGGGGTCCTACGAGCAGTACTTC
CASSLRGGQGSYEQYF
>TRBJ2-1|.|TRBD1|TRBV9
TGTGCCAGCAGCGTAGGGACCGGGACAGGGCCCAATGAGCAGTTCTTC
CASSVGTGTGPNEQFF
>TRBJ2-7|.|TRBD1|TRBV15
TGTGCCACCAGCACAAGGACAGGGGCCTACGAGCAGTACTTC
CATSTRTGAYEQYF
>TRBJ1-1|.|TRBD1|TRBV19
TGTGCCAGTAGTATGAGACAGGGGGCGGGAGGCACTGAAGCTTTCTTT
CASSMRQGAGGTEAFF
>TRBJ2-1|few|TRBD1|TRBV30
TGTGCCTGGAGTCGACAGGGACGTACCAATGGGCAGTTCTTC
CAWSRQGRTNGQFF
>TRBJ2-5|.|.|TRBV7-2
TGTGCCAGCAGCTTAACTGAGGAGACCCAGTACTTC
CASSLTEETQYF
>TRBJ1-1|few|.|TRBV15
TGTGCCACCAGCAGAGAAGTCGGGTTCGAAGCTTTCTTT
CATSREVGFEAFF
>TRBJ1-4|.|TRBD1|TRBV6-5
TGTGCCAGCAGCAGACAGGGTGGGGAAAAACTGTTTTTT
CASSRQGGEKLFF
>TRBJ2-3|.|TRBD1|TRBV6-5
TGTGCCAGCATTACACAGGGGGTCGGCACAGATACGCAGTATTTT
CASITQGVGTDTQYF
>TRBJ1-1|.|TRBD1|TRBV18
TGTGCCAGCCTCGGAGGGACAGGAGTCGGCACTGAAGCTTTCTTT
CASLGGTGVGTEAFF
>TRBJ1-2|.|TRBD1|TRBV19
TGTGCCAGTAGTATATCCGGGACAGGGGGGAGCTACACCTTC
CASSISGTGGSYTF
>TRBJ2-2|.|TRBD1|TRBV11-2
TGTGCCAGCAGCTTTGACAGGGACACCGGGGAGCTGTTTTTT
CASSFDRDTGELFF
>TRBJ2-1|.|.|TRBV15
TGTGCCACCAGCAGAGAGCTACCAAATGAGCAGTTCTTC
CATSRELPNEQFF
>TRBJ2-1|.|TRBD2|TRBV9
TGTGCCAGCAGCGTAGGGGGGGGCAATGAGCAGTTCTTC
CASSVGGGNEQFF
>TRBJ1-1|.|.|TRBV2
TGTGCCACCAGGGAGATCATGAACACTGAAGCTTTCTTT
CATREIMNTEAFF
>TRBJ2-2|.|TRBD1|TRBV4-1
TGCGCCAGCAGCCGGGATCTTCGGGACAGGGGAGGCACCGGGGAGCTGTTTTTT
CASSRDLRDRGGTGELFF
>TRBJ2-3|.|TRBD2|TRBV10-3
TGTGCCATCAGCCACGGACTAGCGGAAAGCACAGATACGCAGTATTTT
CAISHGLAESTDTQYF
>TRBJ2-3|.|TRBD2|TRBV27
TGTGCCAGCAATCCAGGGACTAGCGGGAGTGGTACGCAGTATTTT
CASNPGTSGSGTQYF
>TRBJ2-7|few|.|TRBV18
TGTGCCAGCTCACCCGGGACACCGGCCTACGAGCAGTACTTC
CASSPGTPAYEQYF
>TRBJ1-1|.|.|TRBV11-2
TGTGCCAGCAGCTTACAGGGCTTACCTACTGAAGCTTTCTTT
CASSLQGLPTEAFF
>TRBJ1-2|few|TRBD1|TRBV6-5
TGTGCCAGCAGCGGCAGGGGACAGGGCAACGGCTACACCTTC
CASSGRGQGNGYTF
>TRBJ2-5|.|.|TRBV29-1
TGCAGCGTTGTTGTAAACCAAGAGACCCAGTACTTC
CSVVVNQETQYF
>TRBJ1-5|.|TRBD1|TRBV19
TGTGCCAGTAGTCCCCGACAGGGGAGGGATCAGCCCCAGCATTTT
CASSPRQGRDQPQHF
>TRBJ1-4|.|.|TRBV7-8
TGTGCCAGCAGCACCAGACGACTCCAGGGGGAAAAACTGTTTTTT
CASSTRRLQGEKLFF
>TRBJ1-4|.|.|TRBV27
TGTGCCAGCAGTTTCCGAGGGGGGGGTCCTAATGAAAAACTGTTTTTT
CASSFRGGGPNEKLFF
>TRBJ2-7|.|TRBD1|TRBV5-8
TGTGCCAGCAGCTCCGACAGGGCCCTCTCCTACGAGCAGTACTTC
CASSSDRALSYEQYF
>TRBJ1-1|once|.|TRBV10-2
TGCGCCAGCAGGCCCACAGGGCGACGGTTGAACACTGAAGCTTTCTTT
CASRPTGRRLNTEAFF
>TRBJ2-1|.|TRBD2|TRBV7-9
TGTGCCAGCAGAACTAGCGGGATCTACAATGAGCAGTTCTTC
CASRTSGIYNEQFF
>TRBJ2-2|once|.|TRBV2
TGTGCCAGCAGTGAGTCAGGGGCCGGGGAGCTGTTTTTT
CASSESGAGELFF
>TRBJ2-7|once|.|TRBV25-1
TGTGCCAGCAGTGGACAGGACGAGCAGTACTTC
CASSGQDEQYF
>TRBJ1-6|.|.|TRBV11-2
TGTGCCAGCAGCTCTCGGACAGATGGGAATTCACCCCTCCACTTT
CASSSRTDGNSPLHF
>TRBJ2-1|.|.|TRBV5-1
TGCGCCAGCAGCTTTGGAGCCTCGGGACAAGACAAGCAGTTCTTC
CASSFGASGQDKQFF
>TRBJ1-2|.|.|TRBV7-9
TGTGCCAGCAGTTCAACTGGTACCACGGTTTATGGCTACACCTTC
CASSSTGTTVYGYTF
>TRBJ2-5|once|.|TRBV5-5
TGTGCCAGCAGCTTCCGGGTCCTACAAGAGACCCAGTACTTC
CASSFRVLQETQYF
>TRBJ2-5|.|.|TRBV5-4
TGTGCCAGCAGTCTGGACTCTCAAGAGACCCAGTACTTC
CASSLDSQETQYF
>TRBJ2-5|.|TRBD1|TRBV11-1
TGTGCCAGCAGCCCTAGTCAAGACAGGGCCCAAGAGACCCAGTACTTC
CASSPSQDRAQETQYF
>TRBJ2-7|.|.|TRBV6-5
TGTGCCAGCAGTTTCAAATCCGGGAGCTTAGAGCAGTACTTC
CASSFKSGSLEQYF
>TRBJ2-5|.|TRBD2|TRBV19
TGTGCCAGTAGTATAGAGGCTAGCGGGTTTGAGGCCCAGTACTTC
CASSIEASGFEAQYF
>TRBJ2-7|.|.|TRBV4-2
TGTGCCAGCAGCCAAGATCCCGTGACTGAGCAGTACTTC
CASSQDPVTEQYF
>TRBJ1-1|.|TRBD1|TRBV29-1
TGCAGCGTTGTACGGGACAGGGGGATCGGCGGCACTGAAGCTTTCTTT
CSVVRDRGIGGTEAFF